This passage covers 5 T cell receptor beta chains from one sample sequenced in a study of T cells in Graves' hyperthyroidism and ophthalmopathy. Using RNA transcripts as the source, TCR beta CDR3 regions were amplified. The TCR CDR3 first-round RT-PCR relied on the HTBI primer set. MiXCR, run by TCRdb on the multiplex PCR reads, gives a single entry per CDR3 protein. The table lists 500,000 to 650,000 distinct CDR3 sequences, about 14% of them singletons. Sequencing was carried out using blood. These receptors came from a woman in her thirties or forties with Graves' hyperthyroidism.

This clonotype was counted only a few times. Sequence at one end of the junction differs from germline and may be a read error. The genes are TRBV29-1 and TRBJ2-1, with 11 bases matching TRBD1. The CDR3 runs to 14 residues. CDR1 is SQVTM, CDR2 ANQGSEA, per germline. The CDR3 loop reads CSVEGTGGNNEQFF. CDR3 DNA sequence: TGCAGCGTAGAAGGGACAGGGGGAAACAATGAGCAGTTCTTC.

This clonotype was recorded a few times. The V and J genes are TRBV25-1 and TRBJ2-3, with 13 bases identical to TRBD2. V shed 8 bases, J shed 3 bases, and the junction held 8 bases outside the gene matches. Per germline, CDR1 MGHDK and CDR2 SYGVNS. There are 16 residues in the CDR3. The CDR3 here is CASGYWTSGSTDTQYF. The CDR3 coding sequence is TGTGCCAGCGGTTATTGGACTAGCGGGAGTACAGATACGCAGTATTTT.

The chain combines TRBV10-3 with TRBJ2-7, with 7 bases fitting TRBD2. This CDR3 has 15 amino acids. Germline-derived CDR1 and CDR2 are ENHRY and SYGVKD. J lost 5 bases, V lost 5 bases, and 12 bases had no gene match. CDR3 DNA: TGTGCCATCAGTCGTTCTAGCGGAACTATTGACGAGCAGTACTTC. Translating it yields CAISRSSGTIDEQYF.

This clonotype was counted between two and nine times. J is TRBJ2-1 and V is TRBV10-3, with TRBD1 as a possible D gene (6 bases). Germline CDR1 ENHRY, CDR2 SYGVKD. Trimming took 0 bases from V and 8 from J, leaving 11 bases between them. The CDR3 consists of 14 residues. The CDR3 loop reads CAISESIGGHEQFF. In DNA form, the CDR3 reads TGTGCCATCAGTGAGTCGATTGGGGGCCATGAGCAGTTCTTC.

The V gene is TRBV2, the J gene TRBJ2-3, with 8 bases matching TRBD2. Germline V gene data show CDR1 as SNHLY and CDR2 as FYNNEI. J was trimmed by 2 bases and V by 9 bases; bases with no gene match: 13. CDR3 length: 16 amino acids. The CDR3 here is CARITSGQEITDTQYF. The DNA for the CDR3 is TGTGCCAGGATTACTAGCGGACAAGAAATCACAGATACGCAGTATTTT.